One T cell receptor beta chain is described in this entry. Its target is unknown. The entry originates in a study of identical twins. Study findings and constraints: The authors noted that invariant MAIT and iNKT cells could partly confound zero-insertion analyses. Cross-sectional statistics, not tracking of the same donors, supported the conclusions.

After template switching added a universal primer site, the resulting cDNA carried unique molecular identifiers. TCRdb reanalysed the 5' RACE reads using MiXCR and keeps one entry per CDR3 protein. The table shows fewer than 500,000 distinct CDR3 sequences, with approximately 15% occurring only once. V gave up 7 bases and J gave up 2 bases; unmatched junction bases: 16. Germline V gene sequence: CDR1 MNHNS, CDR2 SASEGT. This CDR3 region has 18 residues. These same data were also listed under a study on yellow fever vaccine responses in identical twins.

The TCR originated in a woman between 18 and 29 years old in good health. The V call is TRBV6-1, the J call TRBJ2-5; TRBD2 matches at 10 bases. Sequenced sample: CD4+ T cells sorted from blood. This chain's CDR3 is CASIGSSGRPKVQETQYF. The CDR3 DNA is TGTGCCAGCATTGGGAGTAGCGGGAGGCCCAAGGTACAAGAGACCCAGTACTTC.